Here is one T cell receptor beta chain with its context. This specimen belongs to a study of control samples from healthy donors and cancer patients. Assay used: immunoSEQ multiplex PCR; TCRdb lists only in-frame clones, some missing. The sample yields some 120,000 clones, approximately 90% seen once. Input material: PBMCs. The source of this sequence is a woman aged 50 to 60 with colorectal cancer.

The CDR3 region has the DNA TGTGCCAGCAGCGGAGTCGAGCAGTACTTC. Protein sequence: CASSGVEQYF. This sequence joins TRBV2 and TRBJ2-7; D remains ambiguous. The CDR3 is 10 residues long. Germline V CDR1 and CDR2: SNHLY, FYNNEI. V was shortened by 6 bases and J by 6 bases, with 6 bases between the two germline ends.